This T cell receptor (beta chain) was found in a study of blood T cell repertoires in COVID-19. Authors' methods: Estimation of nucleated cell counts relied on the amplification of reference gene primers. TCRdb's copy holds only in-frame clones and misses some; the assay was immunoSEQ multiplex PCR. V and J calls plus clone size are reproduced from that table; the DNA served to infer D and trimming. The table records about 88,000 clones, about 90% of them present only once. Germline loops: CDR1 MNHNS, CDR2 SASEGT. This CDR3 has 14 amino acids. V shed 1 base and J 6 bases; nucleotides not matched to a gene: 5.

The clonotype originates from a human donor with active COVID-19. The donor label of this sample is uncertain. The chain links TRBV6-1 to TRBJ1-2; TRBD1 matches at 7 bases. The sequenced sample consisted of peripheral blood. DNA for the CDR3: TGTGCCAGCAGTGAAGTATACAGGGGAAATGGCTACACCTTC. Its translation is CASSEVYRGNGYTF.